This T cell receptor beta chain was retrieved from a study of blood T cell repertoires in COVID-19. As for the study in general: COVID-19 samples collected from the United States, Italy and Spain covered acute and convalescent phases. PBMCs, B-cell-depleted T cells, or T cells were the source of the cDNA or gDNA that made up the material.

CDR3 size: 16 residues. From germline, CDR1 is SGHRS and CDR2 YFSETQ. V shed 4 bases and J 5 bases; nucleotides not matched to a gene: 12. Per the original data handling: It was from reference gene primer amplification that nucleated cell counts were estimated. Profiling relied on immunoSEQ multiplex PCR, and the TCRdb table lists in-frame clones only, not all of them. The DNA was the basis for D and trimming; V, J and clone size are from that table. The sample contains about 48,000 clones, roughly 84% of which appear only once. The sequenced sample was peripheral blood. The origin of this receptor is a woman aged 55-70 years with acute or convalescent COVID-19. The chain has TRBV5-1 and TRBJ2-5; 9 bases match TRBD2. The CDR3, as DNA: TGCGCCAGCAGCGACTCCCTGGGCGGGAGGGGCGAGACCCAGTACTTC. Amino acid sequence: CASSDSLGGRGETQYF. Drawing the rest from reference TRBV5-1 and TRBJ2-5, the complete variable domain is KAGVTQTPRYLIKTRGQQVTLSCSPISGHRSVSWYQQTPGQGLQFLFEYFSETQRNKGNFPGRFSGRQFSNSRSEMNVSTLELGDSALYLCASSDSLGGRGETQYFGPGTRLLVL.